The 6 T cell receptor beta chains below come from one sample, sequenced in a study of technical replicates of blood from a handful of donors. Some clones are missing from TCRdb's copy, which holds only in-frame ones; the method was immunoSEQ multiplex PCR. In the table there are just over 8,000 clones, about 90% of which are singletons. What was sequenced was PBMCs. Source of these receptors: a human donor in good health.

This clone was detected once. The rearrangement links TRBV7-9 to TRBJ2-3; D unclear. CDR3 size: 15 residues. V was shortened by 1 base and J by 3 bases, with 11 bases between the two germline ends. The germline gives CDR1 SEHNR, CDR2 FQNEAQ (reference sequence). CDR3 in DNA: TGTGCCAGCAGCTTAGATGGGCACAATACAGATACGCAGTATTTT. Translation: CASSLDGHNTDTQYF.

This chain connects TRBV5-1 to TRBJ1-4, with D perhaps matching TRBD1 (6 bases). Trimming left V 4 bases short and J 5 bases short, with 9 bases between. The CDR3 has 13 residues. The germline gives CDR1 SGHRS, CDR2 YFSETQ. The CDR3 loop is CASSGDRNEKLFF. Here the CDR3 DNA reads TGCGCCAGCAGCGGTGACAGGAATGAAAAACTGTTTTTT.

This CDR3 reads CASSLRDRGLYTF. As DNA, the CDR3 is TGTGCCAGCAGCCTTCGGGACAGGGGCCTCTACACCTTC. The gene calls are TRBV11-2 and TRBJ1-2; 10 bases line up with TRBD1. V gave up 5 bases and J gave up 10 bases; unmatched junction bases: 7. The CDR3 consists of 13 residues. Per the germline V gene, CDR1 is SGHAT and CDR2 is FQNNGV.

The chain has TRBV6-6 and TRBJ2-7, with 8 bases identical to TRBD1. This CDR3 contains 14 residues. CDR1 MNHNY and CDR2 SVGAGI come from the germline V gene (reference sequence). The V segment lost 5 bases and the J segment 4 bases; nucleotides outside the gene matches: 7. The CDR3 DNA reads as TGTGCCAGCAGTGGCTCCGGGACAGGATACGAGCAGTACTTC. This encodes CASSGSGTGYEQYF.

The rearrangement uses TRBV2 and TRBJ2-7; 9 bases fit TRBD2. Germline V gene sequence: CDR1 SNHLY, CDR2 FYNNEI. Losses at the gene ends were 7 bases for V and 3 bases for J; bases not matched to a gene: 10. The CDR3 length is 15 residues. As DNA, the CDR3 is TGTGCCAGCAATCGACTAGCGGCGATTCACTACGAGCAGTACTTC. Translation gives CASNRLAAIHYEQYF.

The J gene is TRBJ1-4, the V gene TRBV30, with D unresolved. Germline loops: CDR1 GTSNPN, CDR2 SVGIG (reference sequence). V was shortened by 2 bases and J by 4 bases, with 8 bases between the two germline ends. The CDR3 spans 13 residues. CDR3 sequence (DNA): TGTGCCTGGAGTACGGGAAATAATGAAAAACTGTTTTTT. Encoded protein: CAWSTGNNEKLFF.